This T cell receptor (beta chain) emerged from a study of patients and donors after allogeneic stem cell transplantation. V gave up 3 bases and J gave up 7 bases, with 12 bases separating them. The CDR3 length is 12 residues. Germline V gene data show CDR1 as SQVTM and CDR2 as ANQGSEA. TCRdb passed the RT-PCR reads through MiXCR, listing each CDR3 protein once. The data show approximately 200,000 distinct CDR3 sequences, with about 38% seen just once and more than 9% held by the top ten. This clonotype was seen only a few times. V and J are TRBV29-1 and TRBJ2-5; D ambiguous. The specimen sequenced was blood, either unsorted or a sorted T cell fraction (not recorded which). The sequence derives from a human donor who was either an allogeneic HSCT recipient or a stem cell or donor lymphocyte infusion donor (not recorded which). It is not recorded whose cells these are; they may come from a transplant donor. The CDR3: CSVEAGVATQYF. Here the CDR3 DNA reads TGCAGCGTTGAGGCTGGGGTGGCGACCCAGTACTTC.